This record concerns one T cell receptor (beta chain) sequence. The antigen is not known. This CDR3 region has 13 residues. The V end was cut by 0 bases, the J end by 19 bases, with 16 bases between. Germline assignment: CDR1 LNHNV and CDR2 YYDKDF (reference sequence). This sample is drawn from a study of Tregs in tolerant kidney transplant recipients. FACS sorting followed a roughly six-day coculture of CFSE-labeled recipient PBMCs with irradiated graft donor PBMCs. Generated by immunoSEQ multiplex PCR, the TCRdb table keeps only in-frame clones and is missing some. The sample comprises approximately 15,000 clones, 53% of which are singletons, and 3.3% rests with the top ten.

This sequence joins TRBV15 and TRBJ1-6; D ambiguous. This clonotype was sampled from a human patient who received a combined kidney and bone marrow transplant. The input for sequencing was CD4+ T cells from blood cultured with allogeneic cells, taken before the transplant. The CDR3 sequence: CATSRDFRGRRHF. The CDR3 DNA reads as TGTGCCACCAGCAGAGATTTTCGAGGAAGACGACACTTT.